The 7 T cell receptor beta chains below were found in one sample sequenced in a study of post-analysis software for immune sequencing data. Study-wide results and limits: TRBV5-6, TRBV5-1 and TRBV20-1 were among several TRBV segments more frequent in patients than controls.

Prepared TCR beta cDNA libraries contained unique molecular identifiers. TCRdb called the PCR reads again in MiXCR, with one record for every CDR3 protein. The sample records about 460,000 distinct CDR3 sequences, roughly 45% being singletons. Their antigens remain unidentified. Sequenced: blood. The source is a girl between 10 and 17 years old with multiple sclerosis.

The gene calls are TRBV7-3 and TRBJ2-5, with D tentatively TRBD1 or TRBD2 (6 bases each). Deletions cut 5 bases from V and 4 bases from J, with 11 bases between. Germline lookup yields CDR1 SGHTA and CDR2 FQGTGA. This CDR3 has 13 residues. CDR3 region: CASSRRGAETQYF. In nucleotides, the CDR3 is TGTGCCAGCAGCCGGAGGGGGGCAGAGACCCAGTACTTC.

CDR3 bases: TGCGCCAGCAGCGCGCCGGGACAGGGGAACGAGCAGTACTTC. Amino acid sequence: CASSAPGQGNEQYF. The chain uses TRBV5-1 and TRBJ2-7; 10 nucleotides line up with TRBD1. J gave up 5 bases and V 4 bases, and 6 bases lay outside the gene matches. The germline V gene encodes CDR1 SGHRS and CDR2 YFSETQ. This CDR3 has 14 residues.

This clonotype was seen only once. The chain couples TRBV6-2 or TRBV6-3 to TRBJ1-2, with TRBD1 matching 7 bases. The CDR3 totals 12 residues. Unmatched junction bases numbered 7, after V lost 7 bases and J lost 8 bases. CDR1 is MNHEY, CDR2 SVGEGT, per germline. CDR3 nucleotides: TGTGCCAGCATCGACAGGGCCGGCGGCTACACCTTC. This sequence encodes CASIDRAGGYTF.

The CDR3 is CASSLLEREPYNEQFF. In DNA, the CDR3 is TGTGCCAGCAGCTTATTGGAGAGGGAACCCTACAATGAGCAGTTCTTC. The chain links TRBV7-9 to TRBJ2-1, with D tentatively TRBD2 (5 bases). V was pared by 2 bases and J by 2 bases, with 13 bases between. The germline V gene encodes CDR1 SEHNR and CDR2 FQNEAQ (reference sequence). CDR3 length equals 16 residues.

The rearrangement uses TRBV20-1 and TRBJ2-1; D gene unclear. The CDR3 has 13 residues. The germline V and J ends were trimmed by 0 bases and 4 bases, with 7 bases remaining between them. Germline V gives CDR1 DFQATT, CDR2 SNEGSKA (reference sequence). The CDR3 is CSARDLLYNEQFF. The CDR3 DNA follows: TGCAGTGCTAGAGATCTCCTGTACAATGAGCAGTTCTTC.

On this clonotype itself: An end of the junction differs from the germline gene, which may be a read error. The V call is TRBV5-1, the J call TRBJ2-1, with 9 bases identical to TRBD2. This CDR3 spans 16 amino acids. Looked up from germline, CDR1 is SGHRS and CDR2 is YFSETQ. The CDR3 loop reads CASSWRGGSSYNEHFF. The CDR3 DNA is TGCGCCAGCAGCTGGCGGGGGGGGAGCTCCTACAATGAGCACTTCTTC.

The rearrangement joins TRBV3-1 to TRBJ2-7, with 8 bases fitting TRBD2. V trimming: 1 base; J trimming: 4 bases; junction bases outside the gene matches: 9. Germline lookup yields CDR1 LGHDT and CDR2 YNNKEL (reference sequence). This CDR3 has 16 residues. The CDR3 is CASSQVLASGPYEQYF. In nucleotides, the CDR3 is TGTGCCAGCAGCCAAGTACTGGCTAGCGGGCCATACGAGCAGTACTTC.